This paragraph reports one TCR beta chain. The antigen is undetermined. Looked up from germline, CDR1 is SNHLY and CDR2 is FYNNEI. CDR3 size: 18 residues. V gave up 8 bases and J gave up 4 bases; unmatched junction bases: 15. Sequencing was performed with immunoSEQ multiplex PCR; in TCRdb, only in-frame clones are kept and a portion is missing. Among roughly 300,000 clones, around 87% were seen once, and the ten largest hold about 16%. The record originates from a study of shared clonotypes between healthy human individuals. General study results and limits: The researchers took only blood, and tissue repertoires probably look different.

To make CD8 memory, CD45RO+ cells were put together with CCR7-negative CD45RA+ TemRA cells. V gene TRBV2 combines with J gene TRBJ2-5; TRBD2 matches 14 bases. The sequence was collected from a man younger than 30 in good health. What was sequenced was memory CD8+ T cells sorted from blood. Subset specified: CD45RO+ cells pooled with CCR7-negative TemRA cells. The CDR3: CASLTGTSGRSERETQYF. The CDR3 DNA is TGTGCCAGCCTTACCGGGACTAGCGGGAGATCGGAGAGAGAGACCCAGTACTTC.